Given below is one T cell receptor (beta chain) in context. In this sample, this clone turned up once. Its specific antigen is unknown. It has no much larger one-base neighbor in the sample; base qualities were not kept. The sample originates from a study of blood T cell repertoires in COVID-19 (dated by TCRdb to about 2020). About the full investigation: Collaborator samples came from the United States, Italy and Spain and covered acute and convalescent phases of COVID-19. The prospective study material was composed of cDNA or gDNA derived from T cells, B-cell-depleted T cells, or PBMCs. The dataset comprised deeply sampled blood TCRbeta repertoires from subjects exposed to, actively infected with, or recovered from COVID-19. The repertoires were made available in a free public database intended to serve as a resource for research on the immune response to SARS-CoV-2. The samples were drawn from two sources: the first 160 participants of the ongoing ImmuneRACE study, and 950 to 1,500 subjects contributed by 6 global collaborators. Sample metadata almost always included a de-identified subject ID, COVID-19 status, age in years and sex. Where available, HLA class I and class II types were obtained from metadata supplied by the sample provider rather than from assay-based typing.

TCRbeta CDR3 regions were amplified from genomic DNA by means of the immunoSEQ Assay, a bias-controlled multiplex PCR. The original methods were these. Within the assay, amplification of reference gene primers was used to estimate how many nucleated cells each sample contained. Sequence reads were collapsed and filtered to measure the absolute abundance of every unique TCRbeta CDR3 rearrangement. For each sample, productive Simpson clonality was calculated as the square root of Simpson's diversity index across productive rearrangements. In TCRdb, the immuneACCESS table is reduced to in-frame sequences with V and J assigned. These tables do not hold every clone; where another copy was compared, an unresolved V gene accounts for under half, and the others remain unexplained. Clone size and V and J calls were adopted from that table, with D and trimming inferred from the DNA. The sample records around 310,000 clones, roughly 89% of which are singletons. Of the sample, about 9.4% is held by the ten largest clones.

Participants in the prospective study were enrolled through a virtual design, were aged roughly 18 to 90 years, and lived in fewer than 30 United States geographic areas. In the prospective study, cohorts were assigned on the basis of participant-reported clinical history obtained from a screening survey and a study questionnaire. For ImmuneRACE Cohort 3, a participant was defined as recovered based on two consecutive negative NP/OP PCR tests, clearance by a healthcare professional, or resolution of symptoms. In the prospective study, mobile phlebotomists collected whole blood, serum and a nasopharyngeal or oropharyngeal swab from each participant. Over an approximately 2-month period, participants in the prospective study had the option of providing additional blood draws and questionnaires. Before DNA extraction, prospective study blood samples were shipped either frozen or at room temperature.

What the authors observed across the whole study: Clinical and demographic metadata were provided uncurated, with the amount varying by source and participant.

The clonotype was recovered from a woman aged 30 to 39 who had recovered from COVID-19. The sequencing input was PBMCs or T cells enriched from blood (not recorded which).

The DNA sequence reads TGTGCCTGGGGTTCGTATTTGGAGCTTAATTATGAGCAGTTCTTC. Its protein product is CAWGSYLELNYEQFF. Here the chain combines TRBV30 and TRBJ2-1; the D gene cannot be named for sure. V and J are truncated by 5 bases and 8 bases respectively, leaving an intervening sequence of 22 bases. The germline V gene (reference sequence) gives CDR1 as GTSNPN and CDR2 as SVGIG. The CDR3 measures 15 amino acids from cysteine to phenylalanine. Kept here is only the CDR3 DNA, which spans 45 bases and is read in frame from base 1.